Below are 5 T cell receptor beta chains sequenced from a single sample in a study of T-cell memory formation after mild COVID-19. Each CDR3 protein gets one entry after TCRdb re-called the 5' RACE reads with MiXCR. The data hold 400,000 to 450,000 distinct CDR3 sequences, with roughly 18% observed a single time. The specimen was PBMCs or a T cell subset sorted from them (not recorded which). These receptors all come from a man aged 18 to 29 who had mild COVID-19 (a few samples of this study predate the infection). Cell type and time point are not known.

The chain combines TRBV18 with TRBJ2-4; either TRBD1 or TRBD2 may supply D (5 bases each). Germline V gene data show CDR1 as KGHSH and CDR2 as LQKENI. Trimming stripped 6 bases from V and 0 bases from J, with 12 bases between. This CDR3 has 15 residues. CDR3 sequence: CASSPSGTAKNIQYF. CDR3 DNA sequence: TGTGCCAGCTCTCCGTCAGGGACAGCCAAAAACATTCAGTACTTC.

CDR3 DNA: TGCAGCGGGGCACGGGGTGGAGAGACCCAGTACTTC. Its translation: CSGARGGETQYF. This chain uses TRBV29-1 with TRBJ2-5; TRBD2 is a possible D gene (5 bases). The CDR3 extends over 12 amino acids. Trimming shortened V by 7 bases and J by 4 bases, and 13 bases separated the two germline ends. Germline V lookup: CDR1 SQVTM, CDR2 ANQGSEA.

This chain connects TRBV7-2 to TRBJ1-2, with D hard to call. The CDR3 is 15 amino acids. V lost 0 bases and J 1 base, leaving 9 bases between the germline ends. Germline V CDR1 and CDR2: SGHTA, FQGNSA. The CDR3 nucleotides read TGTGCCAGCAGCTTAGCGAGGGATATTAACTATGGCTACACCTTC. Translated: CASSLARDINYGYTF.

The V and J genes are TRBV6-5 and TRBJ1-3; TRBD1 matches at 12 bases. V lost 2 bases to trimming and J lost 15 bases; unmatched junction nucleotides: 11. Germline-derived CDR1 and CDR2 are MNHEY and SVGAGI. The CDR3 sequence is 15 residues long. In nucleotides, the CDR3 is TGTGCCAGCAGTTACGGTGGGACAGGGGGCGACGTAAGATATTTT. Amino acid sequence: CASSYGGTGGDVRYF.

The gene calls are TRBV20-1 and TRBJ2-1, with 9 bases fitting TRBD1. Losses at the gene ends were 3 bases for V and 5 bases for J; bases not matched to a gene: 8. This CDR3 has 15 residues. From germline, CDR1 is DFQATT and CDR2 SNEGSKA (reference sequence). CDR3 in DNA: TGCAGTGCTAGGAGGAAACGGGACAGGGACAATGAGCAGTTCTTC. It codes for CSARRKRDRDNEQFF.